Following are 25 T cell receptor beta chains from one sample sequenced in a study of blood T cells in healthy people across ages. It was with a sample-barcoded 5' primer and a J-beta primer mix that a second PCR of roughly 7 to 12 cycles was run. TCRdb redid the calling of the 5' RACE reads with MiXCR, one entry per CDR3 protein. The repertoire holds about a million distinct CDR3 sequences, with roughly 50% as singletons. Material for sequencing was blood. The receptor source for this set is a man aged 30 to 45 in good health.

The V and J genes are TRBV3-1 and TRBJ2-1; 9 bases match TRBD1. Germline CDR1 is LGHDT and CDR2 is YNNKEL (reference sequence). Unmatched junction bases numbered 15, after V lost 0 bases and J lost 6 bases. This CDR3 is built from 19 residues. CDR3 sequence: CASSQEVFSIGQGSNEQFF. The CDR3 coding sequence is TGTGCCAGCAGCCAAGAGGTCTTTAGTATAGGACAGGGGAGCAATGAGCAGTTCTTC.

This clonotype turned up a few times. This sequence joins TRBV5-6 and TRBJ2-1; D is unclear. CDR3 length: 15 amino acids. V was pared by 0 bases and J by 7 bases, with 14 bases between. Germline-derived CDR1 and CDR2 are SGHDT and YYEEEE. CDR3 nucleotide sequence: TGTGCCAGCAGCTTGGTCGCAACCCGGAGAAATGAGCAGTTCTTC. This sequence encodes CASSLVATRRNEQFF.

This clonotype was recorded only once. The gene calls are TRBV20-1 and TRBJ2-1; 10 nucleotides line up with TRBD1. Germline V gene data show CDR1 as DFQATT and CDR2 as SNEGSKA (reference sequence). After removal of 4 bases from V and 4 bases from J, the junction contained 7 bases not matched to a gene. The CDR3 is made up of 15 amino acids. CDR3 sequence: CSATLTGGTYNEQFF. CDR3 nucleotide sequence: TGCAGTGCTACCCTGACAGGGGGCACTTACAATGAGCAGTTCTTC.

This clonotype was counted a few times. This sequence joins TRBV29-1 and TRBJ2-5; 8 bases are a match to TRBD2. Germline-derived CDR1 and CDR2 are SQVTM and ANQGSEA. V shed 3 bases and J 4 bases; nucleotides not matched to a gene: 4. This CDR3 is built from 13 residues. CDR3 sequence: CSVDKSGGETQYF. CDR3 DNA sequence: TGCAGCGTTGATAAGAGCGGGGGAGAGACCCAGTACTTC.

This chain uses TRBV5-6 with TRBJ2-4; D not certain. Trimming pared 1 base from V and 3 bases from J, leaving 20 bases between. Germline V CDR1 and CDR2: SGHDT, YYEEEE. This CDR3 spans 18 amino acids. This CDR3 reads CASSLLNGAIFGKNIQYF. As DNA, the CDR3 is TGTGCCAGCAGCTTGTTAAACGGAGCCATTTTTGGCAAAAACATTCAGTACTTC.

To note about this clonotype: The junction departs from the called germline gene at one end, perhaps through a read error. The chain uses TRBV7-2 and TRBJ1-2; no firm D call. The CDR3 is 14 residues long. Germline V lookup: CDR1 SGHTA, CDR2 FQGNSA. The DNA of the CDR3 is TGTGCCAACAGCTTAGGCGGGGAAAGCGGTGGCTACACCTTC. Translation gives CANSLGGESGGYTF.

This clonotype was detected only a few times. The V gene is TRBV12-3 or TRBV12-4, the J gene TRBJ1-1; the match to TRBD1 covers 7 bases. V dropped 3 bases and J dropped 11; count of bases not matched to a gene: 9. This CDR3 spans 13 amino acids. The CDR3 reads CASSFGAGGAAFF. The CDR3 coding sequence is TGTGCCAGCAGTTTTGGGGCAGGGGGAGCGGCTTTCTTT.

On this clonotype itself: A much larger clone sits a single nucleotide away, making a read error possible. The chain has TRBV4-1 and TRBJ2-1; no firm D call. Germline CDR1 is MGHRA and CDR2 is YSYEKL. The CDR3 is 18 amino acids. V was shortened by 1 base and J by 0 bases, with 16 bases between the two germline ends. CDR3 in amino acids: CASSQGVLRKGSYNEQFF. In nucleotides, the CDR3 is TGCGCCAGCAGCCAAGGTGTTTTAAGGAAAGGCTCCTACAATGAGCAGTTCTTC.

J is TRBJ1-2 and V is TRBV3-1; no reliable D call. Trimming took off 1 base at V and 7 bases at J, with 7 bases between the two ends. CDR1 and CDR2 (germline): LGHDT, YNNKEL (reference sequence). CDR3 length: 12 amino acids. CDR3 region: CASSQVGSGYTF. In DNA, the CDR3 is TGTGCCAGCAGCCAAGTGGGGAGTGGCTACACCTTC.

This sequence joins TRBV20-1 and TRBJ2-7; D gene unclear. The CDR3 is 16 amino acids. The V and J ends lost 2 bases and 2 bases respectively, with 19 bases between them. CDR1 and CDR2 from the germline V gene are DFQATT and SNEGSKA (reference sequence). DNA of the CDR3: TGCAGTGCTAGACTAGAAGTGGCCCAAACGACCTACGAGCAGTACTTC. This sequence encodes CSARLEVAQTTYEQYF.

This chain joins TRBV10-3 and TRBJ1-1; the match to TRBD1 covers 7 bases. From germline, CDR1 is ENHRY and CDR2 SYGVKD. CDR3 length equals 15 residues. V lost 3 bases and J lost 5; bases outside the gene matches: 9. The chain's CDR3 is CAISDPVGQETEAFF. CDR3 DNA sequence: TGTGCCATCAGTGACCCCGTCGGACAGGAAACTGAAGCTTTCTTT.

V is TRBV2 and J is TRBJ2-1, with 11 bases identical to TRBD1. The CDR3 runs to 15 residues. V dropped 5 bases and J dropped 3; count of bases not matched to a gene: 3. Germline V gives CDR1 SNHLY, CDR2 FYNNEI. The CDR3 sequence is CASSMGQGDYNEQFF. The CDR3 DNA follows: TGTGCCAGCAGTATGGGACAGGGGGACTACAATGAGCAGTTCTTC. Based on the CDR3 plus reference TRBV2 and TRBJ2-1, the full variable domain is EPEVTQTPSHQVTQMGQEVILRCVPISNHLYFYWYRQILGQKVEFLVSFYNNEISEKSEIFDDQFSVERPDGSNFTLKIRSTKLEDSAMYFCASSMGQGDYNEQFFGPGTRLTVL.

The chain joins TRBV4-1 to TRBJ2-2; 10 bases are a match to TRBD2. The CDR3 is 20 amino acids. Germline assignment: CDR1 MGHRA and CDR2 YSYEKL. The ends lost 3 bases at V and 3 bases at J; junction bases unmatched: 16. CDR3 nucleotide sequence: TGCGCCAGCAGCCATCCCAGTGGAATAGCGGGGGGTACGGACACCGGGGAGCTGTTTTTT. Translation: CASSHPSGIAGGTDTGELFF.

This clonotype was seen a single time. The J gene is TRBJ2-7, the V gene TRBV3-1, with TRBD1 matching over 9 bases. There are 18 residues in the CDR3. CDR1 and CDR2 (germline): LGHDT, YNNKEL (reference sequence). J lost 4 bases, V lost 0 bases, and 13 bases had no gene match. CDR3 amino acids: CASSQEGWGDRALYEQYF. The CDR3 coding sequence is TGTGCCAGCAGCCAAGAAGGTTGGGGGGACAGGGCTTTGTACGAGCAGTACTTC.

The rearrangement uses TRBV14 and TRBJ2-7; weak D call: TRBD1 (5 bases). The J call is in doubt because the DNA end fits TRBJ2-4 better. This CDR3 region has 13 residues. Germline CDR1 is SGHDN and CDR2 is FVKESK. This CDR3 is CASSQGQSNIQYF. CDR3 DNA sequence: TGTGCCAGCAGCCAAGGACAGTCAAACATTCAGTACTTC.

This clonotype was counted between two and nine times. This rearrangement joins TRBV5-1 to TRBJ2-3, with 7 positions matching TRBD1. The V gene's germline CDR1 is SGHRS and CDR2 YFSETQ. Germline trimming cut 5 bases from V and 4 bases from J; bases unmatched to any gene: 7. The CDR3 spans 14 residues. The CDR3 here is CASRVTGSADTQYF. DNA of the CDR3: TGCGCCAGCAGAGTGACAGGGTCGGCAGATACGCAGTATTTT. The full variable domain, with the rest looked up from reference TRBV5-1 and TRBJ2-3, is KAGVTQTPRYLIKTRGQQVTLSCSPISGHRSVSWYQQTPGQGLQFLFEYFSETQRNKGNFPGRFSGRQFSNSRSEMNVSTLELGDSALYLCASRVTGSADTQYFGPGTRLTVL.

This clonotype was detected only once. The V gene is TRBV7-2, the J gene TRBJ2-3, with D hard to call. The V end lost 5 bases, the J end lost 5 bases, and 14 bases lay between the germline ends. CDR1 SGHTA and CDR2 FQGNSA come from the germline V gene. CDR3 length: 14 residues. Here the CDR3 reads CASSRVVGRDTQYF. The CDR3 region has the DNA TGTGCCAGCAGCCGCGTTGTGGGTCGAGATACGCAGTATTTT. Together with reference TRBV7-2 and TRBJ2-3, the CDR3 gives the full variable domain: GAGVSQSPSNKVTEKGKDVELRCDPISGHTALYWYRQSLGQGLEFLIYFQGNSAPDKSGLPSDRFSAERTGGSVSTLTIQRTQQEDSAVYLCASSRVVGRDTQYFGPGTRLTVL.

The genes are TRBV29-1 and TRBJ2-5; tentative D call: TRBD1 (5 bases). The V gene lost 4 bases and the J gene lost 5 bases, with 17 bases spanning the gap. The CDR3 totals 14 residues. Germline V lookup: CDR1 SQVTM, CDR2 ANQGSEA. The CDR3 sequence: CSVAPVGLAETQYF. The CDR3 region has the DNA TGCAGCGTTGCCCCCGTGGGGCTGGCCGAGACCCAGTACTTC.

This clonotype was found once. This chain uses TRBV9 with TRBJ2-3; 10 nucleotides line up with TRBD2. The CDR3 totals 16 residues. V shed 3 bases and J 2 bases; nucleotides not matched to a gene: 6. Germline-derived CDR1 and CDR2 are SGDLS and YYNGEE. The CDR3 region has the DNA TGTGCCAGCAGCGAACGGCTAGCGGGGGACACAGATACGCAGTATTTT. This codes for CASSERLAGDTDTQYF.

Here the CDR3 DNA reads TGTGCCAGCAGTTTCCAACAGGTTAAGACGGGAACTGAAGCTTTCTTT. Protein: CASSFQQVKTGTEAFF. The chain is built from TRBV27 and TRBJ1-1; TRBD1 is a possible D gene (5 bases). Trimming cost V 3 bases and J 5 bases, with 19 bases left between them. The length of the CDR3 is 16 residues. Germline values: CDR1 MNHEY, CDR2 SMNVEV (reference sequence).

Only a few counts were recorded for this clonotype. With a much larger clone just one base away, this may be a read error. The V call is TRBV25-1, the J call TRBJ2-3; 9 bases align to TRBD1. Germline loops: CDR1 MGHDK, CDR2 SYGVNS. The CDR3 contains 14 residues. The J segment lost 2 bases and the V segment lost 6 bases, leaving 3 bases of the junction unmatched. This CDR3 reads CASSGDRVTDTQYF. Written as DNA, the CDR3 is TGTGCCAGCAGCGGGGACAGGGTCACAGATACGCAGTATTTT.

J is TRBJ2-7 and V is TRBV3-1; 11 bases map to TRBD1. CDR3 length: 19 amino acids. Per germline, CDR1 LGHDT and CDR2 YNNKEL (reference sequence). Trimming removed 0 bases from V and 1 base from J; junction bases left unmatched: 11. The CDR3 spells CASSQELSPGQGASYEQYF. CDR3 coding DNA: TGTGCCAGCAGCCAAGAATTGAGCCCCGGACAGGGGGCGTCCTACGAGCAGTACTTC.

There are a few counts of this clonotype. The V call is TRBV6-6, the J call TRBJ2-7; no reliable D call. Trimming pared 0 bases from V and 0 bases from J, leaving 12 bases between. Germline V lookup: CDR1 MNHNY, CDR2 SVGAGI (reference sequence). The CDR3 consists of 16 residues. CDR3 nucleotides: TGTGCCAGCAGTTACTCTTCCCGCCAGTTCTCCTACGAGCAGTACTTC. This codes for CASSYSSRQFSYEQYF.

V and J are TRBV3-1 and TRBJ2-7; 13 nucleotides align to TRBD2. This CDR3 has 17 residues. Per the germline V gene, CDR1 is LGHDT and CDR2 is YNNKEL (reference sequence). V dropped 0 bases and J dropped 2; count of bases not matched to a gene: 4. The CDR3 nucleotides are TGTGCCAGCAGCCAAGATGCTACTAGCGGGGGGGCCTACGAGCAGTACTTC. Encoded protein: CASSQDATSGGAYEQYF.

There are a few counts of this clonotype. This chain links TRBV5-1 with TRBJ1-5; D unresolved. The CDR3 covers 15 residues. V shed 0 bases and J shed 0 bases, with 7 bases lying between them. In germline, CDR1 is SGHRS, CDR2 YFSETQ. The DNA of the CDR3 is TGCGCCAGCAGCTTGGATGTAGCTAGCAATCAGCCCCAGCATTTT. Protein product: CASSLDVASNQPQHF.